One T cell receptor beta chain is described in this entry. Antigen specificity is unknown. These data belong to a study of T cell responses to AZD1222 COVID-19 vaccine. Study-level information: Researchers grouped second doses given at about 4 or about 12 weeks into one pool.

V was shortened by 3 bases and J by 7 bases, with 16 bases between the two germline ends. The CDR3 has 14 residues. Germline V gene sequence: CDR1 KGHSH, CDR2 LQKENI. Study observations and caveats: Targeting of unmutated variant regions was reportedly seen in nearly half of spike-specific TCRs. White British ancestry dominated among donors, who included more females, and clonal diversity was possibly underestimated. Only a handful of AZD1222 recipients, five to seven in all, had baseline seropositivity.

TCRdb's table, derived via immunoSEQ multiplex PCR, lists solely in-frame clones and lacks some. The sample has roughly 150,000 clones, roughly 91% seen once; the top ten hold approximately 9%. The chain recombines TRBV18 with TRBJ2-7, with D hard to call. The sequence came from an adult in good health. This specimen was peripheral blood, taken on day 0 of AZD1222 vaccination. The CDR3 spells CASSPQEQVGEQYF. The CDR3 DNA follows: TGTGCCAGCTCACCGCAGGAGCAGGTCGGGGAGCAGTACTTC.